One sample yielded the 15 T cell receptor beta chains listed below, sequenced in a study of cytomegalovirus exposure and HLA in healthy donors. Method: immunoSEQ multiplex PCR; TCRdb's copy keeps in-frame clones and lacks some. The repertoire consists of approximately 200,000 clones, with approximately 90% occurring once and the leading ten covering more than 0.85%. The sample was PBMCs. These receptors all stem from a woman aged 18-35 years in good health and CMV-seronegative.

CDR3 loop: CASSPFSAQRTGELFF. In DNA, the CDR3 is TGTGCCAGCAGCCCTTTCTCAGCGCAACGGACCGGGGAGCTGTTTTTT. The V and J genes are TRBV11-2 and TRBJ2-2; no clear D gene. Germline V gene sequence: CDR1 SGHAT, CDR2 FQNNGV. The length of the CDR3 is 16 residues. Trimming removed 5 bases at V and 5 bases at J, with 18 bases between.

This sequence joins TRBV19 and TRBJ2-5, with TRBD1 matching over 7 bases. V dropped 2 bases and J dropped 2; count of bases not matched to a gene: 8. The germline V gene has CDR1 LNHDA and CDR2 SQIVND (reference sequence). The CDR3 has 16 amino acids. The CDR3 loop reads CASSIFFPGQQETQYF. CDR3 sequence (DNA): TGTGCCAGTAGTATATTTTTTCCGGGACAGCAAGAGACCCAGTACTTC. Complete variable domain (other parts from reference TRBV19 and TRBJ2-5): DGGITQSPKYLFRKEGQNVTLSCEQNLNHDAMYWYRQDPGQGLRLIYYSQIVNDFQKGDIAEGYSVSREKKESFPLTVTSAQKNPTAFYLCASSIFFPGQQETQYFGPGTRLLVL.

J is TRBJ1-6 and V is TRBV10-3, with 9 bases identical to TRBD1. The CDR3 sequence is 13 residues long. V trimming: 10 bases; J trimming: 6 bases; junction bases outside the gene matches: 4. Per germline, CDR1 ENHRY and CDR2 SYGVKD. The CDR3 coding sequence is TGTGCCAAACGACAGGGGGTTAATTCACCCCTCCACTTT. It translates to CAKRQGVNSPLHF.

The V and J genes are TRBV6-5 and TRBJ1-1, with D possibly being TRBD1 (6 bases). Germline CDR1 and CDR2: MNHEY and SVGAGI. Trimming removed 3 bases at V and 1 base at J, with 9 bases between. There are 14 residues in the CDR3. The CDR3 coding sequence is TGTGCCAGCAGTTATACAGGGCCGAACACTGAAGCTTTCTTT. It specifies CASSYTGPNTEAFF.

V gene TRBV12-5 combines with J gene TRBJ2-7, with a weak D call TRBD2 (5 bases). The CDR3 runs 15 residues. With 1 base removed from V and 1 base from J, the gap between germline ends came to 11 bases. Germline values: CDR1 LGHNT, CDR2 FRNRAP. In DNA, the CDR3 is TGTGCTAGTGGTTTGGGGTGGGAGAGATCCTACGAGCAGTACTTC. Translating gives CASGLGWERSYEQYF. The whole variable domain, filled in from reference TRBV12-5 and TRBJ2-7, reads DARVTQTPRHKVTEMGQEVTMRCQPILGHNTVFWYRQTMMQGLELLAYFRNRAPLDDSGMPKDRFSAEMPDATLATLKIQPSEPRDSAVYFCASGLGWERSYEQYFGPGTRLTVT.

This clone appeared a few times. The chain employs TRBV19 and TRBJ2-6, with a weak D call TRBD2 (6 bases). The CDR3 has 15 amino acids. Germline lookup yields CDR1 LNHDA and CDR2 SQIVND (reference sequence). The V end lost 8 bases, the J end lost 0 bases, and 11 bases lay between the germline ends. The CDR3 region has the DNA TGTGCCAGTGGGACTGAAAGCTCTGGGGCCAACGTCCTGACTTTC. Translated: CASGTESSGANVLTF.

The CDR3 spells CSVEPGHTNYGYTF. The CDR3 coding sequence is TGCAGCGTTGAACCGGGACACACGAACTATGGCTACACCTTC. V is TRBV29-1 and J is TRBJ1-2, with a weak D call TRBD1 (6 bases). Trimming cost V 2 bases and J 2 bases, with 12 bases left between them. The CDR3 has 14 amino acids. From germline, CDR1 is SQVTM and CDR2 ANQGSEA.

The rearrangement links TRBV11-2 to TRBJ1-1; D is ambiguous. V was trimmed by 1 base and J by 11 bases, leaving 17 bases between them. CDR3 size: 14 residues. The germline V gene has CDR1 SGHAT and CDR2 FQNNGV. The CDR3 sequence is CASSLGSGGLGAFF. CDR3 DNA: TGTGCCAGCAGCTTAGGGAGCGGCGGCTTAGGGGCTTTCTTT.

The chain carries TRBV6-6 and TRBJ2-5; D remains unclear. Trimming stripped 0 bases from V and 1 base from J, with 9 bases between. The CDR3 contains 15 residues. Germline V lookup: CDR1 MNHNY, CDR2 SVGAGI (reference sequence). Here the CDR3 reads CASSYSILIQETQYF. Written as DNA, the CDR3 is TGTGCCAGCAGTTACTCGATACTTATCCAAGAGACCCAGTACTTC.

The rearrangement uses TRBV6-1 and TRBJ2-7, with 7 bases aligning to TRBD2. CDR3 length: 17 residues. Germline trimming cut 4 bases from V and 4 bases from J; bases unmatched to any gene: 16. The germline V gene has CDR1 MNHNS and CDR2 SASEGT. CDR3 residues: CASSAVGRSGKGYEQYF. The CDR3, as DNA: TGTGCCAGCAGTGCGGTTGGTAGGAGCGGGAAGGGTTACGAGCAGTACTTC.

In DNA, the CDR3 is TGTGCCAGCAGCCAAGCGGACTGGACGCTGAACACTGAAGCTTTCTTT. Translated: CASSQADWTLNTEAFF. The chain joins TRBV4-2 to TRBJ1-1; D not resolved. CDR1 and CDR2 (germline): LGHNA, YNFKEQ. This CDR3 spans 16 amino acids. V lost 1 base and J lost 0, with 12 bases in between.

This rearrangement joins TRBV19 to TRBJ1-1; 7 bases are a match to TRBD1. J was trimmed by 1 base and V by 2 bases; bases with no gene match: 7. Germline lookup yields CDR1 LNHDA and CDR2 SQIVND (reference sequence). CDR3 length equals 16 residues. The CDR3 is CASSITQGGKNTEAFF. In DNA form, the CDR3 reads TGTGCCAGTAGTATAACGCAGGGGGGAAAGAACACTGAAGCTTTCTTT. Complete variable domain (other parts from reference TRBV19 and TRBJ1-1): DGGITQSPKYLFRKEGQNVTLSCEQNLNHDAMYWYRQDPGQGLRLIYYSQIVNDFQKGDIAEGYSVSREKKESFPLTVTSAQKNPTAFYLCASSITQGGKNTEAFFGQGTRLTVV.

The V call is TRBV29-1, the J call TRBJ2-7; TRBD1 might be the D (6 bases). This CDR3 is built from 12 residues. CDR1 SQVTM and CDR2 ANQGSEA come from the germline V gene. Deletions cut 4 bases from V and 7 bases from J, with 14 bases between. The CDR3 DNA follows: TGCAGCGTTGCCCTAGGGGGTCTGGAGCAGTACTTC. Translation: CSVALGGLEQYF.

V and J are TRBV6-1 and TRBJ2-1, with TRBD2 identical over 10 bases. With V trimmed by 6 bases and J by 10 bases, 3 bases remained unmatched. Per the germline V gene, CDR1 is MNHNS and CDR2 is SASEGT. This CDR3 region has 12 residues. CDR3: CASSGTSAEQFF. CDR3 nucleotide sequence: TGTGCCAGCAGCGGGACTAGCGCAGAGCAGTTCTTC.

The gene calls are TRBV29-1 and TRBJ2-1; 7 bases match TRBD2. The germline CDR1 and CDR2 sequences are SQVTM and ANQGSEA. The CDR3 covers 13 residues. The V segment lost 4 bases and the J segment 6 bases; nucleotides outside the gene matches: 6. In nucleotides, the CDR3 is TGCAGCGTTGCCGGACTAGAGTTCAATGAGCAGTTCTTC. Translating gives CSVAGLEFNEQFF.